The TCR beta chain under discussion was sequenced for a study of blood T cell repertoires in COVID-19. At the level of the study: Some COVID-19 samples were acute and others convalescent; all came from the United States, Italy and Spain. PBMCs, B-cell-depleted T cells, or T cells provided the cDNA or gDNA that made up the material.

In the original analysis: Estimation of nucleated cell counts relied on the amplification of reference gene primers. Repertoires were generated with immunoSEQ multiplex PCR, while TCRdb's copy carries only in-frame clones and drops some. D and trimming come from the DNA, and the V and J calls and clone size come from that table. The table includes 100,000 to 120,000 clones, 70% to 90% detected once. The sequence was obtained from a human donor in a cohort sampled during active COVID-19. The sample comprised peripheral blood.

The CDR3 region has the DNA TGTGCCACCAGCAGAGTCGAGGGGACAGGGCTAGCCAAAAACATTCAGTACTTC. Translation gives CATSRVEGTGLAKNIQYF. The chain combines TRBV15 with TRBJ2-4; the match to TRBD1 covers 9 bases. Trimming at V came to 1 base and at J to 0 bases, leaving 7 bases not matched to a gene. The CDR3 covers 18 residues. Germline CDR1 reads LNHNV; CDR2 reads YYDKDF (reference sequence).